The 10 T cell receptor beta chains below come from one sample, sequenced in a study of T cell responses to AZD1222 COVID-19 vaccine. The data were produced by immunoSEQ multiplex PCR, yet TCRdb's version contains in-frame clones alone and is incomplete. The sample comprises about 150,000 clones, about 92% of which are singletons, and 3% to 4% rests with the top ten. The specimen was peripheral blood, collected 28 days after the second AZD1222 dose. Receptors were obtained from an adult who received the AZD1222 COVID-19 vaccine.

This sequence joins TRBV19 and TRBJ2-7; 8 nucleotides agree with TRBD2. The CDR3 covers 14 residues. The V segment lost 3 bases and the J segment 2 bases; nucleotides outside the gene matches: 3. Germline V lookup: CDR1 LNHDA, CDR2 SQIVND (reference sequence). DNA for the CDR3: TGTGCCAGTAGTATGGGACTAGAGACCTACGAGCAGTACTTC. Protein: CASSMGLETYEQYF.

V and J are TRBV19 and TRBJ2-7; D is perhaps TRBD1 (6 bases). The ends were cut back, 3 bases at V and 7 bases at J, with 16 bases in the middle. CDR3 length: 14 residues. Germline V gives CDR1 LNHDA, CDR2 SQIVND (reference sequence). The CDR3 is CASSIRGQSREQYF. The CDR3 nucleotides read TGTGCCAGTAGTATTCGAGGACAGTCGCGAGAGCAGTACTTC.

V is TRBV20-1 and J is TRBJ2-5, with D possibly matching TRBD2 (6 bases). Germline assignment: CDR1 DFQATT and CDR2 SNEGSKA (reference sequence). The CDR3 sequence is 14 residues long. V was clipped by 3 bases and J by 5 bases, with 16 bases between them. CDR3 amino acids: CSASVTGAVETQYF. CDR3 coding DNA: TGCAGTGCTAGTGTTACGGGAGCGGTGGAGACCCAGTACTTC.

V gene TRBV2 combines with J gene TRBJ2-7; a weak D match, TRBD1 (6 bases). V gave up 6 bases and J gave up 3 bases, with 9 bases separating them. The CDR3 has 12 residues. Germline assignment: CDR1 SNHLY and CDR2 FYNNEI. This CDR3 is CASRRTVYEQYF. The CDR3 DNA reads TGTGCCAGCAGACGGACAGTCTACGAGCAGTACTTC.

The CDR3 coding sequence is TGTGCCAGCAGCCAAACGGGACTAGCGGGAGGGCCCGACGAGCAGTTCTTC. This translates into CASSQTGLAGGPDEQFF. This rearrangement joins TRBV14 to TRBJ2-1, with TRBD2 matching 16 bases. Germline CDR1 reads SGHDN; CDR2 reads FVKESK. The CDR3 loop spans 17 amino acids. The trim removed 2 bases at V and 10 bases at J, leaving 8 bases unmatched.

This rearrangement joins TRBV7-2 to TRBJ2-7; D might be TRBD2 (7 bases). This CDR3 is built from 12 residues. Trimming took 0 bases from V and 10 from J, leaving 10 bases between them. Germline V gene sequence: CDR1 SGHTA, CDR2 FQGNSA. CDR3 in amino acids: CASSLARGPQYF. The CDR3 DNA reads TGTGCCAGCAGCTTAGCGCGGGGGCCCCAGTACTTC.

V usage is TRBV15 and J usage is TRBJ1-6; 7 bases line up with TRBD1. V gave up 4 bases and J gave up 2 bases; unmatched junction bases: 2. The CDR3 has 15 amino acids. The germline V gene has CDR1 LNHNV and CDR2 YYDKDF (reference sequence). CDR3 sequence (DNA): TGTGCCACCAGCATAGACAGGGCCTATAATTCACCCCTCCACTTT. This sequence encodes CATSIDRAYNSPLHF.

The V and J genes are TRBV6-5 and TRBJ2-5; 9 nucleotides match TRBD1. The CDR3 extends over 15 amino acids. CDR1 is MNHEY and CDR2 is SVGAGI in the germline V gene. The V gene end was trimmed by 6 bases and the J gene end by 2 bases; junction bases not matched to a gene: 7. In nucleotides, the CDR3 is TGTGCCAGCAGAGACCCCGGGACAGGGCAAGAGACCCAGTACTTC. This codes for CASRDPGTGQETQYF.

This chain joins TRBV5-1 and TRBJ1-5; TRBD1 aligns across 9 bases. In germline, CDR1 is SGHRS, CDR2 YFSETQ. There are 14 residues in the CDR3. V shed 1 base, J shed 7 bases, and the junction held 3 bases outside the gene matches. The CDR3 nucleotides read TGCGCCAGCAGCTTGACAGGGGGCGGGCAGCCCCAGCATTTT. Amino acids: CASSLTGGGQPQHF.

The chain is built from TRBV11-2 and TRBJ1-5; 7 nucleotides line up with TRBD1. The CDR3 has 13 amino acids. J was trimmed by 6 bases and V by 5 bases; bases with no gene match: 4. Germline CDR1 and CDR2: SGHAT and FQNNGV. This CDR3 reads CASSLNRGQPQHF. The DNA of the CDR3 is TGTGCCAGCAGCCTAAACAGGGGTCAGCCCCAGCATTTT.